This paragraph covers one T cell receptor (beta chain) sequence. The antigen is not known. The V segment lost 6 bases and the J segment 1 base; nucleotides outside the gene matches: 6. This CDR3 contains 15 residues. Germline-derived CDR1 and CDR2 are MDHEN and SYDVKM. Data came from immunoSEQ multiplex PCR; TCRdb stores just in-frame clones and leaves some out. The sample includes 55,000 to 70,000 clones, over 80% of them seen just once. The source of the sample is a study of OX40 agonist ivuxolimab in advanced cancers. Turning to the study itself: Antecedent anti-PD-1, anti-PD-L1 or anti-CTLA-4 therapy was permissible, with around 40% having received some.

General study points: Partial responders dosed at 0.1-3.0 mg/kg displayed clonal expansion ranking among the lowest.

The receptor comes from an adult with an advanced solid tumor such as melanoma, head and neck, liver or kidney cancer. The sample consisted of CD4+ or CD8+ T cells sorted from blood, taken in a trial of the OX40 agonist ivuxolimab. This chain uses TRBV28 with TRBJ2-3; 8 nucleotides match TRBD2. CDR3 DNA sequence: TGTGCCAGCAGGGCACCAGCGGGGGGCACAGATACGCAGTATTTT. Amino acid sequence: CASRAPAGGTDTQYF. The entire variable domain, with the rest obtained from reference TRBV28 and TRBJ2-3, is as follows: DVKVTQSSRYLVKRTGEKVFLECVQDMDHENMFWYRQDPGLGLRLIYFSYDVKMKEKGDIPEGYSVSREKKERFSLILESASTNQTSMYLCASRAPAGGTDTQYFGPGTRLTVL.